These 13 T cell receptor beta chains were all obtained from the same sample, sequenced in a study of blood T cell repertoires in COVID-19. Sequenced by immunoSEQ multiplex PCR; TCRdb stores in-frame clones only, minus some. The sample contains 55,000 to 90,000 clones, 80% to 95% of which appear only once. The sample taken for sequencing was peripheral blood. These receptors came from a human donor with active COVID-19. The donor label of this sample is uncertain.

This chain uses TRBV18 with TRBJ2-7; D may be TRBD1 (6 bases). Germline V CDR1 and CDR2: KGHSH, LQKENI. Trimming took off 5 bases at V and 9 bases at J, with 11 bases between the two ends. This CDR3 has 11 residues. The CDR3 region has the DNA TGTGCCAGCTCATCGGACAGTTGGCAGTACTTC. Translating it yields CASSSDSWQYF. Combining the CDR3 with reference TRBV18 and TRBJ2-7 gives the whole variable domain NAGVMQNPRHLVRRRGQEARLRCSPMKGHSHVYWYRQLPEEGLKFMVYLQKENIIDESGMPKERFSAEFPKEGPSILRIQQVVRGDSAAYFCASSSDSWQYFGPGTRLTVT.

The chain carries TRBV28 and TRBJ1-2, with D unresolved. Germline CDR1 is MDHEN and CDR2 is SYDVKM. Between the trimmed V and J ends, which lost 1 base and 3 bases, there was a span of 15 bases. The CDR3 spans 16 residues. The CDR3 loop is CASSLFAGGSHYGYTF. CDR3 coding DNA: TGTGCCAGCAGTTTATTCGCAGGTGGCAGTCACTATGGCTACACCTTC.

This clone was observed a few times. J is TRBJ1-2 and V is TRBV28, with TRBD1 matching 9 bases. The germline V gene encodes CDR1 MDHEN and CDR2 SYDVKM. The CDR3 contains 15 residues. With V trimmed by 5 bases and J by 2 bases, 6 bases remained unmatched. The CDR3 nucleotides are TGTGCCAGCAGTCCACGACAGGGGGGGAACTATGGCTACACCTTC. Translating gives CASSPRQGGNYGYTF.

This clone was seen only a few times. In nucleotides, the CDR3 is TGTGCCAGCAGCCCGGCGGGGGAGGGCCAAGCTTTCTTT. It is translated as CASSPAGEGQAFF. The rearrangement uses TRBV5-8 and TRBJ1-1, with D possibly matching TRBD1 (5 bases). This CDR3 is built from 13 residues. Germline V CDR1 and CDR2: SGHTS, YDEGEE. V dropped 4 bases and J dropped 9 bases, with 16 bases sitting between them.

The chain uses TRBV4-3 and TRBJ2-2; possible D gene TRBD2, 5 bases. Germline V gives CDR1 LGHNA, CDR2 YSLEER. Trimming took 4 bases from V and 1 from J, leaving 10 bases between them. This CDR3 comprises 15 residues. The DNA for the CDR3 is TGCGCCAGCAGCCTCGGACTCGAGAACACCGGGGAGCTGTTTTTT. This gives the protein CASSLGLENTGELFF.

J is TRBJ1-2 and V is TRBV7-2; D is undetermined. Trimming took 1 base from V and 4 from J, leaving 13 bases between them. This CDR3 has 15 residues. Looked up from germline, CDR1 is SGHTA and CDR2 is FQGNSA. CDR3 DNA sequence: TGTGCCAGCAGCTTAGGTCAGTCAGGCCCCTATGGCTACACCTTC. Protein: CASSLGQSGPYGYTF.

The chain uses TRBV5-1 and TRBJ1-3, with 8 bases aligning to TRBD1. Per the germline V gene, CDR1 is SGHRS and CDR2 is YFSETQ. This CDR3 is built from 14 residues. V trimming: 4 bases; J trimming: 3 bases; junction bases outside the gene matches: 3. CDR3 sequence reads: CASSQGTGGNTIYF. CDR3 in DNA: TGCGCCAGCAGCCAAGGGACAGGTGGAAACACCATATATTTT.

CDR3 sequence (DNA): TGTGCCAGCAGTTTAACCTTGGGGGGGCACTATGGCTACACCTTC. This translates into CASSLTLGGHYGYTF. The chain joins TRBV27 to TRBJ1-2; TRBD1 might be the D (6 bases). The CDR3 is made up of 15 amino acids. The V end was cut by 2 bases, the J end by 3 bases, with 13 bases between. Germline V gene lookup returns CDR1 MNHEY and CDR2 SMNVEV (reference sequence).

The rearrangement uses TRBV11-3 and TRBJ2-7; D is unclear. CDR3 length equals 13 residues. CDR1 is SGHNT, CDR2 YENEEA, per germline. The germline V and J ends were trimmed by 3 bases and 0 bases, with 6 bases remaining between them. CDR3 region: CASSFDNSYEQYF. Here the CDR3 DNA reads TGTGCCAGCAGCTTCGACAACTCCTACGAGCAGTACTTC.

For this clone: The same CDR3 also results from other DNA sequences found in this sample. This chain uses TRBV6-2 or TRBV6-3 with TRBJ1-2; no definite D call. Germline V gene sequence: CDR1 MNHEY, CDR2 SVGEGT. Trimming shortened V by 1 base and J by 5 bases, and 2 bases separated the two germline ends. The CDR3 is made up of 11 amino acids. The CDR3 region is CASSYLYGYTF. The CDR3 bases are TGTGCCAGCAGTTACTTATATGGCTACACCTTC.

In this sample, this clone turned up once. This CDR3 is also generated by other DNA sequences in the sample. The chain recombines TRBV21-1 with TRBJ2-2; the table's TRBD1 call for D was not verified on the DNA. TRBV21-1 is a pseudogene. This CDR3 region has 16 residues. In nucleotides, the CDR3 is TGTGCCAGCAGCACTGGGACAGGGGGCGCCGTCGGGGAGCTGTTTTTT. As protein: CASSTGTGGAVGELFF.

The chain recombines TRBV20-1 with TRBJ2-5, with D possibly matching TRBD1 (6 bases). The V end was cut by 3 bases, the J end by 5 bases, with 16 bases between. The germline CDR1 and CDR2 sequences are DFQATT and SNEGSKA (reference sequence). The CDR3 consists of 14 residues. CDR3 region: CSASPQTGWETQYF. The CDR3 coding sequence is TGCAGTGCTAGTCCCCAGACAGGTTGGGAGACCCAGTACTTC.

This chain joins TRBV13 and TRBJ1-1; D gene uncertain. In germline, CDR1 is PRHDT, CDR2 FYEKMQ (reference sequence). Trimming pared 1 base from V and 8 bases from J, leaving 11 bases between. There are 13 residues in the CDR3. The CDR3 here is CASSLVRPKEAFF. The CDR3 DNA reads as TGTGCCAGCAGCTTAGTGCGGCCAAAAGAAGCTTTCTTT.